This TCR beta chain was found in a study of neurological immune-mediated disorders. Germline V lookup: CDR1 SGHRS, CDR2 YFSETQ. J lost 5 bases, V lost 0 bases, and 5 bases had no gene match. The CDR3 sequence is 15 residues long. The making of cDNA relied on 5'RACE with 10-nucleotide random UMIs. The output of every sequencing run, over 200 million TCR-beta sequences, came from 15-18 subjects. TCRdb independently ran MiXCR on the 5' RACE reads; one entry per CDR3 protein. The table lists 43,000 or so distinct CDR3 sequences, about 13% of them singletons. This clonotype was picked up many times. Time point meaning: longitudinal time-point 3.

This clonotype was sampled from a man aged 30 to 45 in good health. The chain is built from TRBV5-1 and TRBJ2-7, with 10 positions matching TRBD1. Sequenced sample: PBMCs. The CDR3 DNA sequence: TGCGCCAGCAGCTTGGTGGGACAGGGGATTCACGAGCAGTACTTC. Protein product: CASSLVGQGIHEQYF. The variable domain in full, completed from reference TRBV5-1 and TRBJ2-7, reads KAGVTQTPRYLIKTRGQQVTLSCSPISGHRSVSWYQQTPGQGLQFLFEYFSETQRNKGNFPGRFSGRQFSNSRSEMNVSTLELGDSALYLCASSLVGQGIHEQYFGPGTRLTVT.